Reported below is one TCR beta chain. V was shortened by 5 bases and J by 2 bases, with 8 bases between the two germline ends. Germline-derived CDR1 and CDR2 are ENHRY and SYGVKD. The CDR3 is 13 amino acids. This entry is derived from a study of PD-1 blockade in classical Hodgkin lymphoma. Produced via immunoSEQ multiplex PCR; TCRdb's table is partial and in-frame only. The data hold 20,000 to 25,000 clones, with 60% to 85% observed a single time. There was relapse after autologous stem cell transplantation in every patient, and there was variation in brentuximab vedotin exposure. The source was peripheral blood mononuclear cells (PBMCs), collected before the second cycle of nivolumab. The chain links TRBV10-3 to TRBJ2-3; no clear D gene. This clonotype was sampled from a human donor with classical Hodgkin lymphoma. The CDR3 spells CAISLDLTDTQYF. The CDR3 region has the DNA TGTGCCATCAGTCTTGATCTCACAGATACGCAGTATTTT.